This T cell receptor beta chain was observed in a study of CD8+CD57+ T cells in acquired aplastic anemia. The overall study: The average for DNA from sorted CD4+ and CD8+ cells was roughly 3 ug.

The TCR beta profiling, which covered VDJ combination and CDR3 sequence, was carried out using genomic DNA as the template. TCRdb called the reads again in MiXCR, with one record for every CDR3 protein. The repertoire holds about 160,000 distinct CDR3 sequences, with 71% as singletons. Patients picked for sequencing had shown CD8+CD57+ cell expansion detected by flow cytometry. Overall study results and limits: Patients shared 25 to 35 CD8+ CDR3 sequences with controls.

Germline CDR1 reads MNHNS; CDR2 reads SASEGT. This CDR3 region has 15 residues. V was trimmed by 3 bases and J by 0 bases, leaving 12 bases between them. Regarding this clonotype: Its target is unknown.

Input material: sorted CD4+, CD8+, or CD8+CD57+ T cells (not recorded which) from PBMCs. V gene TRBV6-1 combines with J gene TRBJ2-7; D is tentatively TRBD1 or TRBD2 (7 bases each). The origin of this receptor is a human donor with aplastic anemia. CDR3 nucleotide sequence: TGTGCCAGCAGTGACCAGGGGGGGATCTCCTACGAGCAGTACTTC. As protein: CASSDQGGISYEQYF.